This entry lists 30 T cell receptor beta chains sequenced from one sample in a study of Graves' ophthalmopathy and Graves' hyperthyroidism. TCR beta CDR3 regions were amplified from RNA transcripts. HTBI-primed RT-PCR formed the first round, and a multiplex PCR formed the second. Via MiXCR, TCRdb re-called the multiplex PCR reads, giving one row per CDR3 protein. In the table there are 350,000 to 450,000 distinct CDR3 sequences, about 18% of which are singletons. Sequenced sample: peripheral blood. The receptors originated from a woman under 30 with Graves' ophthalmopathy.

The rearrangement joins TRBV3-1 to TRBJ2-2; D unresolved. Germline V gene data show CDR1 as LGHDT and CDR2 as YNNKEL (reference sequence). CDR3 size: 19 residues. Trimming stripped 1 base from V and 0 bases from J, with 18 bases between. The CDR3 loop is CASSQGKAPRPSNTGELFF. The CDR3 nucleotides read TGTGCCAGCAGCCAAGGCAAGGCGCCTCGGCCGTCGAACACCGGGGAGCTGTTTTTT. Using reference TRBV3-1 and TRBJ2-2 for the parts outside the CDR3, the full variable domain is DTAVSQTPKYLVTQMGNDKSIKCEQNLGHDTMYWYKQDSKKFLKIMFSYNNKELIINETVPNRFSPKSPDKAHLNLHINSLELGDSAVYFCASSQGKAPRPSNTGELFFGEGSRLTVL.

The chain is built from TRBV7-2 and TRBJ2-7; 9 nucleotides agree with TRBD2. From germline, CDR1 is SGHTA and CDR2 FQGNSA. This CDR3 has 15 amino acids. Losses at the gene ends were 2 bases for V and 0 bases for J; bases not matched to a gene: 2. The CDR3 loop is CASSLLAGDSYEQYF. The CDR3 nucleotides read TGTGCCAGCAGCTTATTAGCGGGAGACTCCTACGAGCAGTACTTC. Full variable domain (rest looked up from reference TRBV7-2 and TRBJ2-7): GAGVSQSPSNKVTEKGKDVELRCDPISGHTALYWYRQSLGQGLEFLIYFQGNSAPDKSGLPSDRFSAERTGGSVSTLTIQRTQQEDSAVYLCASSLLAGDSYEQYFGPGTRLTVT.

This clonotype was seen at least ten times. The genes are TRBV20-1 and TRBJ2-7, with TRBD2 as a possible D gene (6 bases). Germline assignment: CDR1 DFQATT and CDR2 SNEGSKA (reference sequence). Trimming left V 6 bases short and J 7 bases short, with 25 bases between. The CDR3 is made up of 15 amino acids. CDR3 loop: CSAPRASAPSGEQYF. CDR3 bases: TGCAGTGCCCCGAGGGCTAGCGCCCCCTCGGGGGAGCAGTACTTC.

This clonotype was detected many times. The gene calls are TRBV7-2 and TRBJ1-2, with D perhaps matching TRBD1 (5 bases). Between the trimmed V and J ends, which lost 5 bases and 6 bases, there was a span of 19 bases. The V gene's germline CDR1 is SGHTA and CDR2 FQGNSA. The CDR3 length is 15 residues. The CDR3 DNA reads as TGTGCCAGCAGCCCCGAGGCAGGGATCGGGGATGGCTACACCTTC. Amino acids: CASSPEAGIGDGYTF.

This clonotype was counted at least ten times. The genes are TRBV20-1 and TRBJ2-5; D is possibly TRBD2 (6 bases). The length of the CDR3 is 16 residues. V was cut by 6 bases and J by 4 bases, with 24 bases left in between. Germline values: CDR1 DFQATT, CDR2 SNEGSKA (reference sequence). CDR3: CSANPARGIVIETQYF. As DNA, the CDR3 is TGCAGTGCCAACCCGGCCCGGGGGATTGTAATAGAGACCCAGTACTTC.

This clonotype came up many times. The V and J genes are TRBV28 and TRBJ1-2; 7 bases line up with TRBD1. The CDR3 is 15 residues long. V was pared by 6 bases and J by 4 bases, with 11 bases of the junction left unmatched. The V gene's germline CDR1 is MDHEN and CDR2 SYDVKM. The CDR3 bases are TGTGCCAGCAGCACCACCGGGACAGACCTCTATGGCTACACCTTC. Translating gives CASSTTGTDLYGYTF.

Many counts were recorded for this clonotype. The chain links TRBV24-1 to TRBJ2-3, with 7 bases that match TRBD2. CDR1 is KGHDR and CDR2 is SFDVKD in the germline V gene. The CDR3 contains 13 residues. Germline trimming cut 8 bases from V and 4 bases from J; bases unmatched to any gene: 5. This CDR3 reads CATNGEGPDTQYF. The CDR3 DNA sequence: TGTGCCACCAATGGGGAGGGCCCAGATACGCAGTATTTT.

J is TRBJ2-5 and V is TRBV18; D remains ambiguous. Trimming removed 6 bases at V and 2 bases at J, with 13 bases between. The CDR3 has 14 amino acids. Germline CDR1 KGHSH, CDR2 LQKENI. The CDR3 sequence is CASSPRPTQETQYF. The CDR3 bases are TGTGCCAGCTCTCCCCGACCGACGCAAGAGACCCAGTACTTC.

This clonotype was detected many times. The chain uses TRBV19 and TRBJ1-1; no clear D gene. The CDR3 totals 13 residues. The germline gives CDR1 LNHDA, CDR2 SQIVND (reference sequence). The V and J ends lost 6 bases and 1 base respectively, with 9 bases between them. The CDR3 sequence is CASRLTENTEAFF. The CDR3 DNA follows: TGTGCCAGTAGACTTACAGAGAACACTGAAGCTTTCTTT.

This clonotype showed up many times. The rearrangement uses TRBV5-1 and TRBJ2-6, with no clear D. Germline CDR1 is SGHRS and CDR2 is YFSETQ. The ends were cut back, 0 bases at V and 4 bases at J, with 8 bases in the middle. This CDR3 region has 15 residues. In nucleotides, the CDR3 is TGCGCCAGCAGCTTGGAGGGTTCCGGGGCCAACGTCCTGACTTTC. Its translation is CASSLEGSGANVLTF.

In DNA form, the CDR3 reads TGTGCCAGCAGTCCAATTCGGACAGCGAACTATGGCTACACCTTC. Translated, it gives CASSPIRTANYGYTF. The chain couples TRBV12-3 or TRBV12-4 to TRBJ1-2; maybe TRBD1 (6 bases). The V end lost 5 bases, the J end lost 2 bases, and 15 bases lay between the germline ends. This CDR3 has 15 residues.

This clonotype was counted many times. In DNA, the CDR3 is TGCGCCAGCAGCTCGGGCCCAGAGACCCAGTACTTC. This sequence encodes CASSSGPETQYF. The chain has TRBV5-1 and TRBJ2-5; D not resolved. Between the trimmed V and J ends, which lost 3 bases and 4 bases, there was a span of 7 bases. From germline, CDR1 is SGHRS and CDR2 YFSETQ. CDR3 length: 12 amino acids. The full variable domain, rest sourced from reference TRBV5-1 and TRBJ2-5, is KAGVTQTPRYLIKTRGQQVTLSCSPISGHRSVSWYQQTPGQGLQFLFEYFSETQRNKGNFPGRFSGRQFSNSRSEMNVSTLELGDSALYLCASSSGPETQYFGPGTRLLVL.

This clonotype came up many times. The chain uses TRBV29-1 and TRBJ2-2; TRBD1 is a possible D gene (7 bases). Germline V CDR1 and CDR2: SQVTM, ANQGSEA. There are 14 residues in the CDR3. V shed 7 bases and J shed 7 bases, with 19 bases lying between them. The CDR3 region is CSATSTTGFGELFF. Here the CDR3 DNA reads TGCAGCGCCACTAGCACGACAGGGTTCGGGGAGCTGTTTTTT.

The rearrangement joins TRBV7-2 to TRBJ2-4, with 10 bases lining up with TRBD1. V lost 5 bases, J lost 1 base, and 8 bases stayed unmatched. The CDR3 consists of 17 residues. Germline V gives CDR1 SGHTA, CDR2 FQGNSA. As DNA, the CDR3 is TGTGCCAGCAGCCCAAGGACAGGGGGGGTTGCCAAAAACATTCAGTACTTC. Translated, it gives CASSPRTGGVAKNIQYF.

This clonotype was observed many times. This chain joins TRBV5-1 and TRBJ1-2, with 7 bases fitting TRBD1. The CDR3 has 16 residues. V was clipped by 1 base and J by 4 bases; unmatched bases: 10. Germline V gene data show CDR1 as SGHRS and CDR2 as YFSETQ. CDR3 sequence reads: CASSLRPGQYLYGYTF. The CDR3 DNA sequence: TGCGCCAGCAGCTTGCGACCGGGACAGTATCTCTATGGCTACACCTTC. Combining the CDR3 with reference TRBV5-1 and TRBJ1-2 gives the whole variable domain KAGVTQTPRYLIKTRGQQVTLSCSPISGHRSVSWYQQTPGQGLQFLFEYFSETQRNKGNFPGRFSGRQFSNSRSEMNVSTLELGDSALYLCASSLRPGQYLYGYTFGSGTRLTVV.

This clonotype was counted ten times or more. The rearrangement joins TRBV12-3 or TRBV12-4 to TRBJ1-2, with no clear D. V lost 6 bases and J 4 bases, leaving 12 bases between the germline ends. This CDR3 is 13 amino acids long. The CDR3, as DNA: TGTGCCAGCAGATTGGCGGCCCTCTATGGCTACACCTTC. Residues: CASRLAALYGYTF.

The CDR3 spells CASSLVAGSFHEQYF. The CDR3 nucleotides are TGTGCCAGCAGCTTAGTGGCGGGAAGCTTCCACGAGCAGTACTTC. V and J are TRBV7-2 and TRBJ2-7; D possibly corresponds to TRBD2 (6 bases). Germline V CDR1 and CDR2: SGHTA, FQGNSA. V lost 1 base, J lost 5 bases, and 15 bases lay in between. CDR3 length equals 15 residues.

Ten or more counts support this clonotype. This chain connects TRBV28 to TRBJ1-6, with D perhaps matching TRBD1 (6 bases). CDR3 size: 16 residues. V was trimmed by 0 bases and J by 7 bases, leaving 13 bases between them. CDR1 and CDR2 (germline): MDHEN, SYDVKM. CDR3 bases: TGTGCCAGCAGTTTATGGGAGGGGGACGGGAATTCACCCCTCCACTTT. It specifies CASSLWEGDGNSPLHF.

At least ten counts were recorded for this clonotype. V and J are TRBV6-1 and TRBJ2-3; D is possibly TRBD2 (6 bases). V was shortened by 6 bases and J by 5 bases, with 18 bases between the two germline ends. This CDR3 contains 15 residues. Per germline, CDR1 MNHNS and CDR2 SASEGT. CDR3 sequence (DNA): TGTGCCAGCAGCCCCGTCCCCCACGGGGGAGATACGCAGTATTTT. Residues: CASSPVPHGGDTQYF.

This clonotype came up many times. The J gene is TRBJ2-7, the V gene TRBV29-1; D unresolved. V lost 7 bases and J 2 bases, leaving 9 bases between the germline ends. Germline V gives CDR1 SQVTM, CDR2 ANQGSEA. The CDR3 runs to 11 residues. CDR3 sequence reads: CSAGATYEQYF. DNA for the CDR3: TGCAGCGCCGGTGCTACCTACGAGCAGTACTTC.

This clonotype has only a few counts. V gene TRBV3-1 combines with J gene TRBJ1-2; D gene uncertain. The CDR3 sequence is 15 residues long. With 0 bases removed from V and 2 bases from J, the gap between germline ends came to 10 bases. The germline gives CDR1 LGHDT, CDR2 YNNKEL (reference sequence). This chain's CDR3 is CASSQEGRLNYGYTF. CDR3 DNA: TGTGCCAGCAGCCAAGAAGGGCGATTGAACTATGGCTACACCTTC. The entire variable domain, with the rest obtained from reference TRBV3-1 and TRBJ1-2, is as follows: DTAVSQTPKYLVTQMGNDKSIKCEQNLGHDTMYWYKQDSKKFLKIMFSYNNKELIINETVPNRFSPKSPDKAHLNLHINSLELGDSAVYFCASSQEGRLNYGYTFGSGTRLTVV.

In this sample, this clonotype turned up many times. V is TRBV7-8 and J is TRBJ2-5, with a tentative D call TRBD2 (6 bases). Germline V gene data show CDR1 as SGHVS and CDR2 as FQNEAQ. Trimming left V 4 bases short and J 4 bases short, with 16 bases between. The length of the CDR3 is 15 residues. CDR3 loop: CASSSEGRTPETQYF. The CDR3 region has the DNA TGTGCCAGCAGCTCGGAGGGGCGAACCCCAGAGACCCAGTACTTC.

This clonotype appeared many times. The chain couples TRBV11-2 to TRBJ2-2, with 10 bases fitting TRBD1. The CDR3 covers 16 residues. Germline loops: CDR1 SGHAT, CDR2 FQNNGV. The J segment lost 4 bases and the V segment lost 1 base, leaving 3 bases of the junction unmatched. CDR3 loop: CASSLGQGAVTGELFF. The CDR3 bases are TGTGCCAGCAGCTTAGGACAGGGGGCAGTCACCGGGGAGCTGTTTTTT.

The chain recombines TRBV19 with TRBJ1-5; 9 positions match TRBD1. V shed 7 bases and J 10 bases; nucleotides not matched to a gene: 8. Germline V lookup: CDR1 LNHDA, CDR2 SQIVND (reference sequence). CDR3 length: 13 residues. The CDR3 sequence: CASTDRGYEPQHF. CDR3 bases: TGTGCCAGTACCGACAGGGGGTATGAACCCCAGCATTTT.

This clonotype was observed at least ten times. The chain combines TRBV5-1 with TRBJ2-7; no firm D call. The CDR3 totals 11 residues. V lost 2 bases, J lost 6 bases, and 6 bases lay in between. Germline assignment: CDR1 SGHRS and CDR2 YFSETQ. DNA of the CDR3: TGCGCCAGCAGCTTTAATGCCGAGCAGTACTTC. Translation gives CASSFNAEQYF.

This clonotype was recorded many times. The chain carries TRBV12-3 or TRBV12-4 and TRBJ1-1; D is uncertain. The CDR3 runs 15 residues. V was pared by 3 bases and J by 6 bases, with 17 bases between. The CDR3 loop reads CASSFTLGQLAEAFF. As DNA, the CDR3 is TGTGCCAGCAGTTTCACCCTCGGGCAGTTGGCTGAAGCTTTCTTT.

The sample holds many counts of this clonotype. This chain uses TRBV18 with TRBJ1-1, with 7 bases aligning to TRBD1. This CDR3 is built from 15 residues. In germline, CDR1 is KGHSH, CDR2 LQKENI. Trimming took 2 bases from V and 5 from J; bases not matched to a gene: 8. The CDR3 coding sequence is TGTGCCAGCTCACCATTTCCGACAGGGTGGACTGAAGCTTTCTTT. It yields the protein CASSPFPTGWTEAFF.

The sample holds many counts of this clonotype. This chain uses TRBV29-1 with TRBJ2-7; TRBD1 might be the D (6 bases). This CDR3 has 13 residues. V gave up 3 bases and J gave up 6 bases, with 15 bases separating them. CDR1 is SQVTM, CDR2 ANQGSEA, per germline. The CDR3 region has the DNA TGCAGCGTTGATTCAGGGGCCCTACTCGAGCAGTACTTC. Encoded protein: CSVDSGALLEQYF.

This clonotype was seen at least ten times. CDR3 in amino acids: CASFPARNTEAFF. As DNA, the CDR3 is TGTGCCAGCTTTCCCGCTAGGAACACTGAAGCTTTCTTT. The chain uses TRBV28 and TRBJ1-1, with no clear D. The CDR3 consists of 13 residues. Germline V gene lookup returns CDR1 MDHEN and CDR2 SYDVKM. V was shortened by 8 bases and J by 1 base, with 11 bases between the two germline ends.

This clonotype was detected many times. This rearrangement joins TRBV12-3 or TRBV12-4 to TRBJ2-2, with 7 bases that match TRBD1. Germline trimming cut 1 base from V and 5 bases from J; bases unmatched to any gene: 7. The CDR3 has 16 residues. CDR3 nucleotides: TGTGCCAGCAGTTTAGGAGACAGGGTCGGGACCGGGGAGCTGTTTTTT. Translating gives CASSLGDRVGTGELFF.